Listed below are T cell receptor beta chains from one sample, sequenced in a study of regulatory and conventional T cells in RAG deficiency. Generated by immunoSEQ multiplex PCR, the TCRdb table keeps only in-frame clones and is missing some. This table holds some 30,000 clones, roughly 90% found once. These data also featured in a second study, about regulatory T cells.

Sequenced material: CD8+ T cells sorted from blood. These receptors originate from a human donor in good health. Each CDR3 is given without its conserved first and last residue.

V gene	J gene	CDR3 protein
TRBV6-1	TRBJ1-5	ASSEAVDNQPQH
TRBV19	TRBJ1-1	ASSIGGGNTEAF
TRBV5-1	TRBJ2-2	ASSIAGTNTGELF
TRBV5-6	TRBJ2-7	ASSQGLSTYEQY
TRBV5-6	TRBJ1-2	ASSSFADGPIHGYT
TRBV20-1	TRBJ2-7	SATRTGRYL
TRBV7-9	TRBJ2-3	ASSLAVAGTDTQY
TRBV5-4	TRBJ2-1	ASSRGMGVGAQEFEQF
TRBV5-1	TRBJ1-1	ASSSYRWDRRGTEAF
TRBV30	TRBJ2-1	ALEADNNEQF
TRBV7-9	TRBJ1-1	ASSFWGQTEAF
TRBV9	TRBJ2-1	ASSVSGDSYNEQF
TRBV7-2	TRBJ2-7	ASSPGPGYEQY
TRBV9	TRBJ2-5	ASSGGTGVIQETQY
TRBV9	TRBJ1-1	ASSVEGAKLTEAF
TRBV13	TRBJ2-2	ASSPTLAGSTGELF
TRBV28	TRBJ1-1	ASRRPWTNTEAF
TRBV20-1	TRBJ1-2	SARVGYGYT
TRBV14	TRBJ2-1	ASSQGGLGEQF
TRBV5-6	TRBJ1-2	ASSSYGGQRPNYGYT
TRBV9	NA	ASSVGGLAGSYEQY
TRBV27	TRBJ2-1	ASRRGGAKGNEQF
TRBV13	TRBJ2-5	ASSLAEEQETQY
TRBV27	TRBJ2-4	ASSSRDRKSLAKNIQY
TRBV6-1	TRBJ2-7	ASRSGSGREQY
TRBV29-1	TRBJ2-5	SVEAMVGEQY
TRBV28	TRBJ1-2	AAGQNYGYT
TRBV4-1	TRBJ1-1	ASSQDLGGLTEAF
TRBV5-1	TRBJ2-5	ASSLGPTGTETQY
TRBV2	TRBJ1-2	ASNERSPGGGNYGYT
TRBV6-5	TRBJ1-6	ASRAGNSPLH
TRBV5-6	TRBJ2-7	ASSSTGFSYEQY
TRBV28	TRBJ2-7	ASSISGRRNEQY
TRBV7-9	TRBJ2-3	ASSSVSRGHTDTQY
TRBV19	TRBJ1-5	ASSSQGKGNQPQH
TRBV7-9	TRBJ2-1	ASSPSSGTSGGNEQF
TRBV2	TRBJ1-4	ASSEGPTGQINEKLF
TRBV6-1	TRBJ2-1	AIIISRTSWWPF
TRBV2	TRBJ1-6	ASSEAFNSPLH
TRBV5-6	TRBJ2-7	ASSLGGSPSYEQY
TRBV6-5	TRBJ1-2	ASTRSLTTNYGYT
TRBV6-1	TRBJ2-7	ASSSDPYEQY
TRBV15	TRBJ1-4	ATSVGGLNEKLF
TRBV4-2	TRBJ2-1	ASSQDSGGANEQF
TRBV27	TRBJ1-5	ASSQGTGGDQPQH
TRBV28	TRBJ1-4	ARRDSRRTVAEKLF
TRBV19	TRBJ1-2	ASSIDRDHGYT
TRBV2	TRBJ1-1	ASSERIRDTEAF
TRBV5-4	TRBJ1-2	ASSSDSGQVPGYT
TRBV18	TRBJ2-5	ASSRRDRGGEQY
TRBV9	TRBJ1-6	ASSVEGKIYNSPLH